Sequencing of this T cell receptor beta chain was carried out in a study of T-cell reconstitution after alpha-beta-depleted transplantation in children. The TCRbeta library incorporated unique molecular identifiers. Each CDR3 protein is one row after TCRdb ran MiXCR on the PCR reads. This table holds almost 400,000 distinct CDR3 sequences, about 20% found once. The table lists this clonotype with many counts. The sample in question was PBMCs from the stem cell graft donor, obtained from the stem cell graft. This receptor was identified in a human donor who donated a stem cell graft to a child with acute myeloid leukemia.

The CDR3 sequence is CASSLGGRYEQYF. CDR3 DNA sequence: TGTGCCAGCAGTTTAGGCGGAAGGTACGAGCAGTACTTC. The V gene is TRBV12-3 or TRBV12-4, the J gene TRBJ2-7; D gene ambiguous. Trimming removed 1 base at V and 4 bases at J, with 8 bases between. CDR3 size: 13 residues.